These 27 T cell receptor beta chains originate from one sample sequenced in a study of human T cells and chemical hapten exposure. Time point meaning: pre-sensitization, week 0. Specified treatment: therapeutic diphenylcyclopropenone sensitization with weekly scalp DPC. TCRdb redid the calling of the RACE reads with MiXCR, one entry per CDR3 protein. The sample records some 360,000 distinct CDR3 sequences, 4.5% to 6% being singletons. The input for sequencing was whole blood, taken in connection with sensitization to the hapten diphenylcyclopropenone (DPC). These TCRs come from a woman aged 45-60 years with alopecia areata. Some clones in this sample may be carry-over from other donors' samples.

The chain is built from TRBV12-3 or TRBV12-4 and TRBJ1-5, with 8 bases lining up with TRBD1. V gave up 5 bases and J gave up 9 bases; unmatched junction bases: 9. The CDR3 is 14 residues long. This CDR3 is CASSLRGLGVPQHF. DNA for the CDR3: TGTGCCAGCAGTCTCAGGGGGCTTGGGGTGCCCCAGCATTTT.

This clonotype was seen once. This may stem from a read error, because a much larger clone lies one nucleotide away. J is TRBJ2-3 and V is TRBV27; tentatively, D is TRBD1 (5 bases). The CDR3 sequence is 12 residues long. Germline CDR1 is MNHEY and CDR2 is SMNVEV (reference sequence). The CDR3 reads CASTDTTNTQYF. CDR3 DNA sequence: TGTGCCAGCACGGACACCACAAATACGCAGTATTTT.

This clonotype was found many times. The chain joins TRBV27 to TRBJ2-7; TRBD2 agrees at 7 bases. This CDR3 region has 12 residues. Germline V gene sequence: CDR1 MNHEY, CDR2 SMNVEV (reference sequence). After removal of 7 bases from V and 3 bases from J, the junction contained 3 bases not matched to a gene. CDR3 sequence: CASKGGYYEQYF. In DNA form, the CDR3 reads TGTGCCAGCAAGGGAGGGTACTACGAGCAGTACTTC.

The V gene is TRBV2, the J gene TRBJ1-1; 7 bases align to TRBD1. This CDR3 is 17 amino acids long. Per germline, CDR1 SNHLY and CDR2 FYNNEI. V lost 4 bases to trimming and J lost 5 bases; unmatched junction nucleotides: 16. DNA for the CDR3: TGTGCCAGCAGTGCTCTCGGAGGAGGGGGCGCATTAACTGAAGCTTTCTTT. Translated: CASSALGGGGALTEAFF.

The chain recombines TRBV5-1 with TRBJ2-7; D is possibly TRBD2 (5 bases). In germline, CDR1 is SGHRS, CDR2 YFSETQ. This CDR3 is 12 amino acids long. Between the trimmed V and J ends, which lost 2 bases and 6 bases, there was a span of 9 bases. In nucleotides, the CDR3 is TGCGCCAGCAGCTTATTCGGGGTCGAGCAGTACTTC. Translation gives CASSLFGVEQYF.

This clonotype has ten or more counts. The chain is built from TRBV12-3 or TRBV12-4 and TRBJ2-1, with D possibly TRBD2 on 5 matching bases. This CDR3 is built from 15 residues. Trimming removed 3 bases from V and 5 bases from J, with 14 bases in between. The CDR3 loop reads CASSFFAGRDNEQFF. CDR3 nucleotides: TGTGCCAGCAGTTTTTTCGCGGGTCGGGACAATGAGCAGTTCTTC.

This clonotype came up many times. V gene TRBV18 combines with J gene TRBJ1-1; D remains unclear. The germline gives CDR1 KGHSH, CDR2 LQKENI. This CDR3 is built from 14 residues. The V and J ends lost 5 bases and 0 bases respectively, with 10 bases between them. DNA of the CDR3: TGTGCCAGCTCATCCCAGGCCATGAACACTGAAGCTTTCTTT. Protein: CASSSQAMNTEAFF.

The rearrangement joins TRBV20-1 to TRBJ2-3, with D perhaps TRBD1 (5 bases). Germline V lookup: CDR1 DFQATT, CDR2 SNEGSKA (reference sequence). V was trimmed by 5 bases and J by 2 bases, leaving 8 bases between them. The CDR3 covers 12 residues. In DNA form, the CDR3 reads TGCAGTGCTCTACAGGTCACAGATACGCAGTATTTT. Translating gives CSALQVTDTQYF.

This clonotype has ten or more counts. This rearrangement joins TRBV6-6 to TRBJ1-1; possible D gene TRBD1, 5 bases. The CDR3 is 15 residues long. V gave up 5 bases and J gave up 1 base, with 14 bases separating them. Germline loops: CDR1 MNHNY, CDR2 SVGAGI (reference sequence). The DNA of the CDR3 is TGTGCCAGCAGTAAGCTAGGGACGGGGAACACTGAAGCTTTCTTT. Its translation: CASSKLGTGNTEAFF.

In this sample, this clonotype turned up many times. The chain couples TRBV20-1 to TRBJ2-3; TRBD1 matches at 7 bases. Germline CDR1 reads DFQATT; CDR2 reads SNEGSKA (reference sequence). The trim removed 3 bases at V and 6 bases at J, leaving 6 bases unmatched. The CDR3 spans 13 residues. CDR3 sequence: CSASYRGRDTQYF. CDR3 bases: TGCAGTGCTAGTTACAGGGGTAGGGATACGCAGTATTTT.

The table lists this clonotype with a few counts. The rearrangement links TRBV7-8 to TRBJ2-3, with D maybe TRBD1 (6 bases). The CDR3 totals 14 residues. Trimming pared 4 bases from V and 2 bases from J, leaving 10 bases between. Germline lookup yields CDR1 SGHVS and CDR2 FQNEAQ. This CDR3 is CASSWTVPTDTQYF. For the CDR3, the DNA is TGTGCCAGCAGCTGGACAGTCCCCACAGATACGCAGTATTTT.

This clonotype was seen more than once but under ten times. The chain couples TRBV3-1 to TRBJ2-5; 7 bases are shared with TRBD2. CDR1 is LGHDT, CDR2 YNNKEL, per germline (reference sequence). J was trimmed by 0 bases and V by 1 base; bases with no gene match: 2. CDR3 length equals 15 residues. CDR3 protein: CASSQVGGYQETQYF. The CDR3 nucleotides read TGTGCCAGCAGCCAAGTGGGGGGGTACCAAGAGACCCAGTACTTC.

The chain couples TRBV6-2 or TRBV6-3 to TRBJ2-1; 9 bases are shared with TRBD2. The germline V gene encodes CDR1 MNHEY and CDR2 SVGEGT. J was trimmed by 5 bases and V by 4 bases; bases with no gene match: 9. The CDR3 is 16 amino acids. This CDR3 is CASSLVRIAGDNEQFF. For the CDR3, the DNA is TGTGCCAGCAGTTTAGTCCGAATAGCGGGAGACAATGAGCAGTTCTTC.

This clonotype has ten or more counts. V and J are TRBV7-8 and TRBJ2-3; a weak D match, TRBD2 (5 bases). CDR1 and CDR2 from the germline V gene are SGHVS and FQNEAQ. The length of the CDR3 is 13 residues. The V and J ends lost 3 bases and 7 bases respectively, with 11 bases between them. The CDR3 nucleotides are TGTGCCAGCAGCTTCGAGAGCGGCAATACGCAGTATTTT. This codes for CASSFESGNTQYF.

The chain links TRBV11-2 to TRBJ1-1; D uncertain. V was cut by 4 bases and J by 8 bases, with 14 bases left in between. Per the germline V gene, CDR1 is SGHAT and CDR2 is FQNNGV. This CDR3 has 13 residues. Here the CDR3 reads CASSSRLEGEAFF. As DNA, the CDR3 is TGTGCCAGCAGCTCGCGACTGGAAGGCGAAGCTTTCTTT.

This clonotype occurred many times. CDR3 protein: CASGLDLKGSSYNEQFF. The CDR3 DNA is TGTGCTAGTGGTTTGGACCTGAAAGGCAGCTCCTACAATGAGCAGTTCTTC. The chain has TRBV12-5 and TRBJ2-1; no firm D call. This CDR3 has 17 residues. The V gene's germline CDR1 is LGHNT and CDR2 FRNRAP. The V gene lost 1 base and the J gene lost 0 bases, with 13 bases spanning the gap.

The sample holds a few counts of this clonotype. The chain couples TRBV29-1 to TRBJ1-1; tentative D call: TRBD1 (6 bases). V was clipped by 4 bases and J by 6 bases, with 12 bases between them. The germline V gene encodes CDR1 SQVTM and CDR2 ANQGSEA. The CDR3 sequence is 12 residues long. The CDR3 here is CSVGRGRAEAFF. In DNA, the CDR3 is TGCAGCGTTGGCAGGGGACGGGCTGAAGCTTTCTTT.

This clonotype has at least ten counts. This rearrangement joins TRBV6-5 to TRBJ2-7, with D perhaps matching TRBD1 (6 bases). The CDR3 has 17 residues. V lost 2 bases to trimming and J lost 0 bases, with 17 bases between them. Germline loops: CDR1 MNHEY, CDR2 SVGAGI. The CDR3 nucleotides are TGTGCCAGCAGTTACCTTGGGGGCGGCAGATCCTCCTACGAGCAGTACTTC. Protein product: CASSYLGGGRSSYEQYF.

The chain uses TRBV7-2 and TRBJ2-3; D is perhaps TRBD1 or TRBD2 (5 bases each). The V and J ends lost 2 bases and 3 bases respectively, with 12 bases between them. This CDR3 is built from 15 residues. Germline-derived CDR1 and CDR2 are SGHTA and FQGNSA. CDR3 protein: CASSLIRGRTDTQYF. The CDR3 DNA sequence: TGTGCCAGCAGCTTAATCCGGGGACGGACAGATACGCAGTATTTT.

This clonotype has a count of ten or more. The genes are TRBV27 and TRBJ2-2, with 8 bases lining up with TRBD2. V lost 5 bases, J lost 6 bases, and 2 bases stayed unmatched. Germline values: CDR1 MNHEY, CDR2 SMNVEV (reference sequence). CDR3 length: 13 amino acids. This CDR3 is CASSPTSAGELFF. The CDR3 DNA reads TGTGCCAGCAGTCCGACTAGCGCCGGGGAGCTGTTTTTT.

In this sample, this clonotype turned up many times. V usage is TRBV29-1 and J usage is TRBJ2-1; D gene ambiguous. The germline CDR1 and CDR2 sequences are SQVTM and ANQGSEA. This CDR3 has 11 residues. Trimming took off 1 base at V and 7 bases at J, with 5 bases between the two ends. The DNA of the CDR3 is TGCAGCGTTGAAGTAGTGAATGAGCAGTTCTTC. Its protein is CSVEVVNEQFF.

The CDR3 is CASSSRVDTEAFF. The CDR3 coding sequence is TGTGCCAGCAGCTCCCGGGTCGACACTGAAGCTTTCTTT. The chain links TRBV13 to TRBJ1-1; the D is unclear. Deletions cut 4 bases from V and 3 bases from J, with 9 bases between. Germline CDR1 reads PRHDT; CDR2 reads FYEKMQ (reference sequence). The CDR3 totals 13 residues. The full variable domain, with the rest looked up from reference TRBV13 and TRBJ1-1, is AAGVIQSPRHLIKEKRETATLKCYPIPRHDTVYWYQQGPGQDPQFLISFYEKMQSDKGSIPDRFSAQQFSDYHSELNMSSLELGDSALYFCASSSRVDTEAFFGQGTRLTVV.

This clonotype was seen more than once but under ten times. The chain employs TRBV29-1 and TRBJ1-2; D not certain. The CDR3 spans 12 residues. Germline CDR1 reads SQVTM; CDR2 reads ANQGSEA. Deletions cut 3 bases from V and 8 bases from J, with 13 bases between. The DNA of the CDR3 is TGCAGCGTTGAGGGTTTGCCTAAGGGCTACACCTTC. It translates to CSVEGLPKGYTF.

Ten or more counts support this clonotype. The gene calls are TRBV3-1 and TRBJ1-1, with TRBD1 as a possible D gene (6 bases). CDR1 is LGHDT, CDR2 YNNKEL, per germline (reference sequence). The CDR3 is 13 amino acids. V lost 4 bases and J 8 bases, leaving 14 bases between the germline ends. CDR3 amino acids: CASSLSGVGEAFF. DNA for the CDR3: TGTGCCAGCAGCCTATCAGGGGTGGGAGAAGCTTTCTTT.

This clonotype was detected many times. The chain is built from TRBV6-2 or TRBV6-3 and TRBJ1-2; D unresolved. Germline CDR1 reads MNHEY; CDR2 reads SVGEGT. Trimming took 7 bases from V and 1 from J, leaving 16 bases between them. The CDR3 is made up of 15 amino acids. CDR3 in amino acids: CASIQDLTINYGYTF. The CDR3 region has the DNA TGTGCCAGCATCCAAGACCTTACGATTAACTATGGCTACACCTTC.

This clonotype was detected many times. The CDR3 sequence is CASVIQGTSYEQYF. CDR3 nucleotides: TGTGCCAGCGTCATTCAGGGGACCTCCTACGAGCAGTACTTC. The chain recombines TRBV2 with TRBJ2-7, with D possibly matching TRBD1 (6 bases). The CDR3 is 14 residues long. Trimming pared 8 bases from V and 0 bases from J, leaving 14 bases between. Germline V CDR1 and CDR2: SNHLY, FYNNEI.

This clonotype was seen many times. The rearrangement joins TRBV20-1 to TRBJ2-7; 7 bases agree with TRBD1. The CDR3 contains 12 residues. Losses at the gene ends were 5 bases for V and 3 bases for J; bases not matched to a gene: 4. CDR1 and CDR2 (germline): DFQATT, SNEGSKA (reference sequence). The CDR3 sequence is CSARQGFYEQYF. The CDR3 region has the DNA TGCAGTGCTCGACAGGGATTCTACGAGCAGTACTTC.